These 29 T cell receptor beta chains originate from one sample sequenced in a study of control samples from healthy donors and cancer patients. Sequencing used immunoSEQ multiplex PCR; TCRdb keeps in-frame clones, though not all of them. The sample shows tens of thousands of clones, around 91% of them seen only once. The sample taken for sequencing was PBMCs. These receptors all stem from a man in his forties or fifties with lung cancer.

This rearrangement joins TRBV6-2 or TRBV6-3 to TRBJ2-3; no definite D call. Germline lookup yields CDR1 MNHEY and CDR2 SVGEGT. The CDR3 consists of 15 residues. The V end lost 5 bases, the J end lost 1 base, and 13 bases lay between the germline ends. The CDR3 sequence: CASSLEAVGTDTQYF. CDR3 sequence (DNA): TGTGCCAGCAGTCTCGAGGCGGTCGGCACAGATACGCAGTATTTT.

This clone was seen a single time. The rearrangement links TRBV6-5 to TRBJ1-1; 7 bases agree with TRBD1. This CDR3 is built from 14 residues. CDR1 is MNHEY, CDR2 SVGAGI, per germline. Losses at the gene ends were 8 bases for V and 0 bases for J; bases not matched to a gene: 6. The CDR3 region has the DNA TGTGCCAGCGGACCACAGGGGTTGAACACTGAAGCTTTCTTT. Protein product: CASGPQGLNTEAFF.

V is TRBV11-2 and J is TRBJ2-7, with D maybe TRBD2 (6 bases). The CDR3 is 14 residues long. The germline V gene has CDR1 SGHAT and CDR2 FQNNGV. V shed 4 bases and J shed 6 bases, with 16 bases lying between them. In DNA, the CDR3 is TGTGCCAGCAGCTCCCGGCGGGATTTCTCCGAGCAGTACTTC. It translates to CASSSRRDFSEQYF.

The chain links TRBV5-1 to TRBJ1-5, with TRBD1 as a possible D gene (6 bases). Germline assignment: CDR1 SGHRS and CDR2 YFSETQ. Trimming pared 0 bases from V and 6 bases from J, leaving 13 bases between. The CDR3 loop spans 15 amino acids. CDR3 DNA sequence: TGCGCCAGCAGCTTGGGTGACAGGTCTACTCAGCCCCAGCATTTT. Translated: CASSLGDRSTQPQHF.

This chain joins TRBV7-2 and TRBJ1-3, with D possibly being TRBD1 (5 bases). The CDR3 sequence is 16 residues long. With 5 bases removed from V and 0 bases from J, the gap between germline ends came to 14 bases. In germline, CDR1 is SGHTA, CDR2 FQGNSA. CDR3 in amino acids: CASSLNTGHSGNTIYF. CDR3 sequence (DNA): TGTGCCAGCAGCCTAAACACAGGACACTCTGGAAACACCATATATTTT.

This clone was seen a single time. This chain links TRBV28 with TRBJ2-3, with TRBD2 matching 10 bases. Germline V gene data show CDR1 as MDHEN and CDR2 as SYDVKM. Trimming at V came to 8 bases and at J to 1 base, leaving 3 bases not matched to a gene. This CDR3 has 14 amino acids. The CDR3 bases are TGTGCCAGCGCTGGACTAGCGGGCACAGATACGCAGTATTTT. This codes for CASAGLAGTDTQYF.

V is TRBV25-1 and J is TRBJ2-7, with D maybe TRBD1 (6 bases). Germline V gene lookup returns CDR1 MGHDK and CDR2 SYGVNS. V lost 6 bases, J lost 3 bases, and 12 bases lay in between. The CDR3 length is 13 residues. The CDR3 protein is CASRRQDNYEQYF. In DNA, the CDR3 is TGTGCCAGCAGAAGACAGGACAACTACGAGCAGTACTTC.

V and J are TRBV2 and TRBJ2-2, with D possibly being TRBD1 or TRBD2 (5 bases each). V was clipped by 6 bases and J by 0 bases, with 17 bases between them. The CDR3 has 17 residues. Germline loops: CDR1 SNHLY, CDR2 FYNNEI. The CDR3 protein is CASSEQPGTANTGELFF. In nucleotides, the CDR3 is TGTGCCAGCAGCGAACAACCCGGGACGGCGAACACCGGGGAGCTGTTTTTT.

This clone was seen only once. The chain uses TRBV2 and TRBJ1-3, with D hard to call. The CDR3 covers 14 residues. Per germline, CDR1 SNHLY and CDR2 FYNNEI. Trimming took 8 bases from V and 4 from J, leaving 15 bases between them. The CDR3 is CASSPGRSGNTIYF. The CDR3 DNA reads as TGTGCCAGCTCTCCCGGGAGGTCGGGAAACACCATATATTTT.

The chain uses TRBV5-4 and TRBJ1-2; no clear D. V shed 0 bases and J shed 2 bases, with 8 bases lying between them. CDR3 length: 14 amino acids. Germline V gene lookup returns CDR1 SGHNT and CDR2 YYREEE (reference sequence). In DNA form, the CDR3 reads TGTGCCAGCAGCTTGGATTCTGTGAACTATGGCTACACCTTC. This encodes CASSLDSVNYGYTF.

This rearrangement joins TRBV11-2 to TRBJ1-4; the D gene is possibly TRBD1 (5 bases). CDR3 size: 14 residues. Germline V gives CDR1 SGHAT, CDR2 FQNNGV. V was shortened by 5 bases and J by 8 bases, with 15 bases between the two germline ends. This chain's CDR3 is CASSPGGVEEKLFF. In nucleotides, the CDR3 is TGTGCCAGCAGCCCCGGGGGGGTAGAGGAAAAACTGTTTTTT.

This sequence joins TRBV5-6 and TRBJ2-2; perhaps TRBD2 as D (5 bases). Trimming took off 0 bases at V and 6 bases at J, with 21 bases between the two ends. This CDR3 spans 18 amino acids. Germline CDR1 reads SGHDT; CDR2 reads YYEEEE. This chain's CDR3 is CASSLDGVLGLVAGELFF. CDR3 nucleotide sequence: TGTGCCAGCAGCTTGGACGGGGTTCTAGGCCTTGTAGCCGGGGAGCTGTTTTTT.

The chain uses TRBV19 and TRBJ2-2; unclear D gene. Deletions cut 3 bases from V and 1 base from J, with 12 bases between. Germline-derived CDR1 and CDR2 are LNHDA and SQIVND (reference sequence). This CDR3 has 16 amino acids. CDR3 bases: TGTGCCAGTAGTATCTTGATAACTATGAACACCGGGGAGCTGTTTTTT. The encoded protein is CASSILITMNTGELFF.

This clone was seen only once. The V and J genes are TRBV5-1 and TRBJ2-1; tentatively, D is TRBD1 (6 bases). Germline V gene lookup returns CDR1 SGHRS and CDR2 YFSETQ. This CDR3 spans 16 amino acids. The ends were cut back, 4 bases at V and 0 bases at J, with 14 bases in the middle. The CDR3 spells CASSERGGSSYNEQFF. CDR3 DNA sequence: TGCGCCAGCAGCGAAAGAGGGGGAAGCTCCTACAATGAGCAGTTCTTC.

The chain joins TRBV6-2 or TRBV6-3 to TRBJ1-6, with 7 bases aligning to TRBD1. The germline V gene has CDR1 MNHEY and CDR2 SVGEGT. The CDR3 loop spans 21 amino acids. J gave up 0 bases and V 6 bases, and 20 bases lay outside the gene matches. The CDR3 nucleotides are TGTGCCAGCAGCCGACGCCCCGATTTCGGGACAGCAAGCTCCTATAATTCACCCCTCCACTTT. Its protein is CASSRRPDFGTASSYNSPLHF.

This chain joins TRBV4-3 and TRBJ1-5; the match to TRBD1 covers 8 bases. Germline trimming cut 0 bases from V and 7 bases from J; bases unmatched to any gene: 5. The CDR3 has 15 residues. Germline loops: CDR1 LGHNA, CDR2 YSLEER. The CDR3 nucleotides are TGCGCCAGCAGCCAAGAGGACAGGGCGGCCCAGCCCCAGCATTTT. Translation: CASSQEDRAAQPQHF.

The rearrangement links TRBV2 to TRBJ1-3; D is uncertain. This CDR3 spans 15 amino acids. Germline V gene sequence: CDR1 SNHLY, CDR2 FYNNEI. V dropped 4 bases and J dropped 0 bases, with 10 bases sitting between them. The CDR3 DNA is TGTGCCAGCAGTGCGGGCAGCTTCTCTGGAAACACCATATATTTT. Protein: CASSAGSFSGNTIYF.

This clone occurred once. V gene TRBV12-3 or TRBV12-4 combines with J gene TRBJ1-1, with D perhaps matching TRBD1 (5 bases). CDR3 length equals 13 residues. V was clipped by 4 bases and J by 5 bases, with 11 bases between them. In nucleotides, the CDR3 is TGTGCCAGCAGTTATCTCCGGGGGACTGAAGCTTTCTTT. It translates to CASSYLRGTEAFF.

The CDR3 is CASSLVPGVPEQYF. CDR3 sequence (DNA): TGTGCCAGCAGCTTAGTTCCAGGGGTACCAGAGCAGTACTTC. The chain joins TRBV11-2 to TRBJ2-7; TRBD1 might be the D (6 bases). With 1 base removed from V and 7 bases from J, the gap between germline ends came to 14 bases. This CDR3 comprises 14 residues. Germline values: CDR1 SGHAT, CDR2 FQNNGV.

This clone has just one count. This sequence joins TRBV19 and TRBJ1-3; 12 bases line up with TRBD1. V shed 3 bases, J shed 2 bases, and the junction held 14 bases outside the gene matches. The V gene's germline CDR1 is LNHDA and CDR2 SQIVND (reference sequence). The CDR3 spans 20 residues. The CDR3 DNA sequence: TGTGCCAGTAGTATTCGGGACAGGGGGCGAAGTCTGACTCCTGGAAACACCATATATTTT. It specifies CASSIRDRGRSLTPGNTIYF.

This clone has only a few counts. The V and J genes are TRBV28 and TRBJ1-6; D gene unclear. V was cut by 4 bases and J by 6 bases, with 16 bases left in between. The CDR3 length is 16 residues. Germline CDR1 is MDHEN and CDR2 is SYDVKM. This chain's CDR3 is CASSSDLRESNSPLHF. CDR3 DNA sequence: TGTGCCAGCAGTTCAGACTTGAGGGAGAGTAATTCACCCCTCCACTTT.

This rearrangement joins TRBV24-1 to TRBJ2-3, with D perhaps TRBD1 or TRBD2 (5 bases each). Germline CDR1 reads KGHDR; CDR2 reads SFDVKD. CDR3 length equals 13 residues. The V end lost 11 bases, the J end lost 2 bases, and 13 bases lay between the germline ends. CDR3 sequence (DNA): TGTGCCATCGGGACGGAAATCACAGATACGCAGTATTTT. This gives the protein CAIGTEITDTQYF.

This clone was observed a handful of times. The CDR3 here is CASSSSGQRNNSPLHF. For the CDR3, the DNA is TGTGCCAGCAGTTCCTCGGGACAGCGGAATAATTCACCCCTCCACTTT. The J gene is TRBJ1-6, the V gene TRBV6-6, with TRBD1 matching over 7 bases. J gave up 5 bases and V 4 bases, and 8 bases lay outside the gene matches. This CDR3 region has 16 residues. CDR1 is MNHNY, CDR2 SVGAGI, per germline (reference sequence).

The table lists this clone with a few counts. The chain links TRBV7-2 to TRBJ2-5; D not certain. The CDR3 has 15 residues. V dropped 5 bases and J dropped 1 base, with 14 bases sitting between them. CDR1 is SGHTA and CDR2 is FQGNSA in the germline V gene. CDR3 sequence reads: CASSPNVGAQETQYF. The CDR3 nucleotides read TGTGCCAGCAGCCCAAATGTAGGAGCCCAAGAGACCCAGTACTTC.

The chain couples TRBV6-1 to TRBJ1-1; TRBD1 is a possible D gene (5 bases). Per germline, CDR1 MNHNS and CDR2 SASEGT. The CDR3 is 13 amino acids. Trimming stripped 1 base from V and 5 bases from J, with 8 bases between. For the CDR3, the DNA is TGTGCCAGCAGTGAAGTGGGGGATACTGAAGCTTTCTTT. It encodes CASSEVGDTEAFF.

The chain couples TRBV6-5 to TRBJ2-5; D unclear. Germline CDR1 is MNHEY and CDR2 is SVGAGI. The V end lost 8 bases, the J end lost 0 bases, and 10 bases lay between the germline ends. The CDR3 has 13 amino acids. The CDR3 DNA follows: TGTGCCAGCGTCAGTACCAACCAAGAGACCCAGTACTTC. Protein: CASVSTNQETQYF.

In this sample, this clone turned up once. J is TRBJ2-7 and V is TRBV3-1 (or the pseudogene TRBV3-2); D unresolved. CDR3 length equals 11 residues. The V end lost 5 bases, the J end lost 3 bases, and 5 bases lay between the germline ends. Germline values: CDR1 LGHDT, CDR2 YNNKEL (reference sequence). For the CDR3, the DNA is TGTGCCAGCAGCTCCCGCTACGAGCAGTACTTC. Its translation is CASSSRYEQYF.

The chain carries TRBV28 and TRBJ2-5; a weak D match, TRBD1 (6 bases). The CDR3 extends over 18 amino acids. The germline V gene encodes CDR1 MDHEN and CDR2 SYDVKM. Between the trimmed V and J ends, which lost 4 bases and 0 bases, there was a span of 21 bases. DNA of the CDR3: TGTGCCAGCAGTTCCCTCCGGCTTCGGACAGCGTACCAAGAGACCCAGTACTTC. Translation gives CASSSLRLRTAYQETQYF.

The genes are TRBV19 and TRBJ2-3; D not certain. The CDR3 has 12 amino acids. Trimming removed 5 bases from V and 6 bases from J, with 9 bases in between. The germline V gene has CDR1 LNHDA and CDR2 SQIVND (reference sequence). In nucleotides, the CDR3 is TGTGCCAGTAGTGTTGAGGCGGATACGCAGTATTTT. Translating it yields CASSVEADTQYF.